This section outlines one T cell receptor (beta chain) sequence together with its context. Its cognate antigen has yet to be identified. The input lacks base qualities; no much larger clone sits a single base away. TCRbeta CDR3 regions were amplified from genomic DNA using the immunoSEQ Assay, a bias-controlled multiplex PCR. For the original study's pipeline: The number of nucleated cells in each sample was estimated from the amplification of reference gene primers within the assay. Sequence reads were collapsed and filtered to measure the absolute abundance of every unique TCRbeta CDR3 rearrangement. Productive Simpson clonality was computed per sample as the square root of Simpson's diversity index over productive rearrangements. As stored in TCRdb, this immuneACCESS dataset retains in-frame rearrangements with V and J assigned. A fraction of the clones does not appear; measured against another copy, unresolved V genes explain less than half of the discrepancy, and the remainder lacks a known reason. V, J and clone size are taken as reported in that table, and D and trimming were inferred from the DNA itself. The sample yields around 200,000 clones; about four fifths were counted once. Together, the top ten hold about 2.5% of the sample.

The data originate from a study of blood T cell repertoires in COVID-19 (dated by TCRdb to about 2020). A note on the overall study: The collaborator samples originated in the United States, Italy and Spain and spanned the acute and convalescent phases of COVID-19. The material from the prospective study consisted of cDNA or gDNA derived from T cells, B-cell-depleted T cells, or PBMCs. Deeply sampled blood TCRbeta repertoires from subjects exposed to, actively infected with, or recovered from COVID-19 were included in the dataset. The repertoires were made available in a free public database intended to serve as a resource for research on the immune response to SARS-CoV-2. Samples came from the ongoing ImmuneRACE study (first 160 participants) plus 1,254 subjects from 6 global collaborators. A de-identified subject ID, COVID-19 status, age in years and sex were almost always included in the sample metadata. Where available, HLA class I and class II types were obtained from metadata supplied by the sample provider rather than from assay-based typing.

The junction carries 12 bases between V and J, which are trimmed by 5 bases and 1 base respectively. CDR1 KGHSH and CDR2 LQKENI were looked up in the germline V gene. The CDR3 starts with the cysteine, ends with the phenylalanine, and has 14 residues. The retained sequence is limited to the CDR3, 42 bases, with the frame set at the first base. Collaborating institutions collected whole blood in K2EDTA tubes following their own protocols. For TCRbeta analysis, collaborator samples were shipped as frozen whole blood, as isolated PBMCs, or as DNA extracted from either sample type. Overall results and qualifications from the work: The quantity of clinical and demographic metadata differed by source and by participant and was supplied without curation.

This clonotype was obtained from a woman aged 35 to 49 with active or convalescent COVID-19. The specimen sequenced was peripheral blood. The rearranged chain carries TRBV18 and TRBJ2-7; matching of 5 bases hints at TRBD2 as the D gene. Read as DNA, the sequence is TGTGCCAGCTCAACTGGACTCACGTCCTACGAGCAGTACTTC. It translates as CASSTGLTSYEQYF.